The 24 T cell receptor beta chains below come from one sample, sequenced in a study of T cells expressing NK-cell markers. TCRdb reworked the 5' RACE reads into one entry per CDR3 protein, no DNA. The table lists about 160,000 distinct CDR3 sequences. Specimen: blood T cells: a sorted CD56 or NKG2C T cell subset, CD4+ or CD8+ T cells, or bulk PBMC T cells (not recorded which). These receptors were obtained from a woman aged 18-70 years in good health.

J is TRBJ2-3 and V is TRBV20-1; with no DNA, the TCRdb D assignment of TRBD2 cannot be verified. The CDR3 contains 14 residues. Germline V gene lookup returns CDR1 DFQATT and CDR2 SNEGSKA (reference sequence). CDR3 region: CSARTSGGSATQYF.

The rearrangement uses TRBV12-3 or TRBV12-4 and TRBJ2-2; TCRdb's D call of TRBD1 is untestable without DNA. This CDR3 has 14 residues. The CDR3 is CASSRGSKTGELFF.

The chain carries TRBV5-1 and TRBJ2-3; TCRdb reports TRBD1, a call that lacks DNA to check it against. This CDR3 has 15 residues. The germline V gene has CDR1 SGHRS and CDR2 YFSETQ. CDR3 amino acids: CASQKGQGTFDTQYF.

This chain joins TRBV12-3 or TRBV12-4 and TRBJ2-7; TCRdb returns TRBD2, unconfirmable since there is no DNA. The CDR3 length is 12 residues. CDR3: CASRKGGVGQYF.

The rearrangement links TRBV6-5 to TRBJ2-1; TCRdb lists TRBD2, though no DNA is available to test this call. The CDR3 runs 15 residues. CDR1 and CDR2 (germline): MNHEY, SVGAGI. The CDR3 sequence: CASSYRIAGDNEQFF.

The V call is TRBV14, the J call TRBJ2-5. This CDR3 region has 13 residues. Germline V CDR1 and CDR2: SGHDN, FVKESK. The CDR3 region is CASTPGNQETQYF.

This chain joins TRBV12-3 or TRBV12-4 and TRBJ2-7. The CDR3 loop spans 13 amino acids. CDR3 region: CASSLHGQYEQYF.

The V gene is TRBV15, the J gene TRBJ1-4. Germline CDR1 LNHNV, CDR2 YYDKDF (reference sequence). The CDR3 runs 11 residues. The CDR3 loop reads CATSRGEKLFF.

V usage is TRBV5-6 and J usage is TRBJ2-1; no DNA is available, so the TRBD2 call from TCRdb remains unchecked. The CDR3 contains 15 residues. CDR1 and CDR2 (germline): SGHDT, YYEEEE. The CDR3 region is CASAAGASSYNEQFF.

J is TRBJ1-2 and V is TRBV5-5; TCRdb reports TRBD1, a call that lacks DNA to check it against. The CDR3 runs to 15 residues. Germline CDR1 is SGHKS and CDR2 is YYEKEE (reference sequence). This CDR3 reads CASSLGADRNYGYTF.

The chain employs TRBV6-5 and TRBJ2-7; TCRdb proposes TRBD1, but this gene call is untestable without DNA. CDR1 and CDR2 (germline): MNHEY, SVGAGI. CDR3 length: 15 amino acids. This chain's CDR3 is CASSYSSGQGYEQYF.

The V call is TRBV12-3 or TRBV12-4, the J call TRBJ1-5. This CDR3 has 17 residues. The CDR3 loop reads CASSSLRRIASNQPQHF.

The genes are TRBV15 and TRBJ2-7; the TRBD2 assignment by TCRdb is unverifiable without DNA. The CDR3 runs 14 residues. Per germline, CDR1 LNHNV and CDR2 YYDKDF (reference sequence). CDR3 protein: CATSRDSGSREQYF.

The rearrangement joins TRBV4-1 to TRBJ2-2. The CDR3 consists of 14 residues. CDR1 is MGHRA, CDR2 YSYEKL, per germline. CDR3 amino acids: CASARVFSTGELFF.

The chain joins TRBV5-6 to TRBJ2-7; TCRdb designates TRBD2, a call that cannot be tested without DNA. CDR3 length equals 15 residues. The V gene's germline CDR1 is SGHDT and CDR2 YYEEEE. The chain's CDR3 is CASSLFAGVTYEQYF. The whole variable domain, filled in from reference TRBV5-6 and TRBJ2-7, reads DAGVTQSPTHLIKTRGQQVTLRCSPKSGHDTVSWYQQALGQGPQFIFQYYEEEERQRGNFPDRFSGHQFPNYSSELNVNALLLGDSALYLCASSLFAGVTYEQYFGPGTRLTVT.

The rearrangement uses TRBV18 and TRBJ1-6. The CDR3 consists of 15 residues. Germline CDR1 reads KGHSH; CDR2 reads LQKENI. This CDR3 reads CASSPGRTENSPLHF.

The chain uses TRBV5-1 and TRBJ2-1; the TCRdb call, TRBD1, lacks DNA for checking. There are 18 residues in the CDR3. CDR1 is SGHRS and CDR2 is YFSETQ in the germline V gene. The CDR3 here is CASSSSFETASSRNEQFF.

The chain uses TRBV12-3 or TRBV12-4 and TRBJ2-7. This CDR3 is built from 11 residues. The CDR3 spells CASSGGYEQYF.

The chain uses TRBV12-3 or TRBV12-4 and TRBJ1-4; without DNA, the TCRdb call of TRBD1 cannot be checked. The CDR3 loop spans 16 amino acids. CDR3 amino acids: CASSRGRSATNEKLFF.

The rearrangement uses TRBV25-1 and TRBJ1-2; checking the TCRdb D call of TRBD1 is not possible without DNA. The CDR3 is 16 amino acids. CDR1 is MGHDK and CDR2 is SYGVNS in the germline V gene. This chain's CDR3 is CASSGRLGTANYGYTF.

The chain has TRBV4-1 and TRBJ2-1; TCRdb's D call of TRBD2 is untestable without DNA. This CDR3 comprises 15 residues. Germline values: CDR1 MGHRA, CDR2 YSYEKL. CDR3 sequence: CASSLAKPGRDEQFF.

The V and J genes are TRBV10-3 and TRBJ1-1. The V gene's germline CDR1 is ENHRY and CDR2 SYGVKD. CDR3 length equals 16 residues. The CDR3 reads CAISESGWGQEGEAFF.

The rearrangement links TRBV7-9 to TRBJ1-2; there is no DNA to check the TCRdb D call of TRBD1. CDR1 SEHNR and CDR2 FQNEAQ come from the germline V gene (reference sequence). This CDR3 has 15 residues. CDR3 region: CASSLGDRGNYGYTF.

The J gene is TRBJ1-3, the V gene TRBV7-2; the D call from TCRdb, TRBD1, cannot be confirmed without DNA. Germline loops: CDR1 SGHTA, CDR2 FQGNSA. CDR3 length: 14 amino acids. The chain's CDR3 is CASRVGHSGNTIYF.